What follows are 26 T cell receptor beta chains derived from one specimen sequenced in a study of somatic mutations in cytotoxic T cells in rheumatoid arthritis. The protocol was immunoSEQ multiplex PCR, while the TCRdb copy is restricted to in-frame clones and leaves out a portion. The sample yields 13,000 or so clones, roughly 70% seen once. Material: CD8+ T cells sorted from blood. Receptor source: an adult with rheumatoid arthritis.

CDR3 amino acids: CASSDRDNSPLHF. The CDR3, as DNA: TGTGCCAGCAGTGACAGGGATAATTCACCCCTCCACTTT. V usage is TRBV6-4 and J usage is TRBJ1-6; D ambiguous. The CDR3 consists of 13 residues. Germline CDR1 reads MRHNA; CDR2 reads SNTAGT. Trimming took off 2 bases at V and 5 bases at J, with 4 bases between the two ends.

The rearrangement uses TRBV6-5 and TRBJ1-6; maybe TRBD1 (6 bases). Trimming removed 6 bases at V and 7 bases at J, with 16 bases between. Germline CDR1 and CDR2: MNHEY and SVGAGI. This CDR3 contains 15 residues. CDR3 in amino acids: CASRGGGRKNSPLHF. The CDR3 coding sequence is TGTGCCAGCAGAGGAGGGGGACGGAAAAATTCACCCCTCCACTTT.

V usage is TRBV7-8 and J usage is TRBJ2-5; 11 bases map to TRBD1. The last part of the DNA fits TRBJ2-7 better; the J call may be wrong. Germline loops: CDR1 SGHVS, CDR2 FQNEAQ. This CDR3 has 13 amino acids. CDR3 sequence (DNA): TGTGCCAGCAGCGGGACAGGGGGCTACGAGCAGTACTTC. Translation gives CASSGTGGYEQYF.

The J gene is TRBJ2-1, the V gene TRBV11-3; D is perhaps TRBD2 (6 bases). The CDR3 has 14 amino acids. Germline CDR1 and CDR2: SGHNT and YENEEA. The germline V and J ends were trimmed by 2 bases and 5 bases, with 10 bases remaining between them. CDR3 coding DNA: TGTGCCAGCAGCTTACCGGGACTCAACAATGAGCAGTTCTTC. Protein product: CASSLPGLNNEQFF.

The DNA of the CDR3 is TGTGCCAGCGGAGGGCCGGAGACCCAGTACTTC. It specifies CASGGPETQYF. This sequence joins TRBV9 and TRBJ2-5, with D perhaps TRBD2 (6 bases). Per the germline V gene, CDR1 is SGDLS and CDR2 is YYNGEE. The CDR3 is made up of 11 amino acids. The V end lost 7 bases, the J end lost 5 bases, and 9 bases lay between the germline ends.

The CDR3 region has the DNA TGTGCCAGCAGTGACCTGGACAGGGTCCATGGCTACACCTTC. It translates to CASSDLDRVHGYTF. This chain connects TRBV6-1 to TRBJ1-2; TRBD1 matches 8 bases. Germline V gene sequence: CDR1 MNHNS, CDR2 SASEGT. CDR3 size: 14 residues. Trimming removed 3 bases from V and 6 bases from J; junction bases left unmatched: 6.

This rearrangement joins TRBV6-4 to TRBJ2-2; D not resolved. Germline CDR1 and CDR2: MRHNA and SNTAGT. This CDR3 contains 13 residues. V shed 2 bases and J shed 3 bases, with 4 bases lying between them. Here the CDR3 reads CASSDQDTGELFF. Written as DNA, the CDR3 is TGTGCCAGCAGTGACCAGGACACCGGGGAGCTGTTTTTT.

This chain links TRBV30 with TRBJ1-1; unclear D gene. This CDR3 comprises 11 residues. Germline values: CDR1 GTSNPN, CDR2 SVGIG (reference sequence). V lost 4 bases and J 1 base, leaving 4 bases between the germline ends. The CDR3 DNA reads TGTGCCTGGAAACGGAACACTGAAGCTTTCTTT. It specifies CAWKRNTEAFF.

The genes are TRBV5-4 and TRBJ2-1; 9 nucleotides match TRBD1. Losses at the gene ends were 4 bases for V and 3 bases for J; bases not matched to a gene: 5. Germline V lookup: CDR1 SGHNT, CDR2 YYREEE (reference sequence). There are 15 residues in the CDR3. In nucleotides, the CDR3 is TGTGCCAGCAGCGCCACAGGGGGCGACTACAATGAGCAGTTCTTC. This encodes CASSATGGDYNEQFF.

This clone turned up a few times. The rearrangement links TRBV5-3 to TRBJ1-5, with D maybe TRBD1 (6 bases). TRBV5-3 is an ORF, with its function uncertain. The CDR3 is 14 amino acids. V gave up 8 bases and J gave up 0 bases, with 12 bases separating them. For the CDR3, the DNA is TGTGCCAGCAGATACAGGGATAGCAATCAGCCCCAGCATTTT. This sequence encodes CASRYRDSNQPQHF.

This clone was detected only once. This rearrangement joins TRBV28 to TRBJ2-7; the match to TRBD1 covers 7 bases. The CDR3 spans 14 residues. J lost 2 bases, V lost 0 bases, and 1 base had no gene match. The germline V gene encodes CDR1 MDHEN and CDR2 SYDVKM. The CDR3: CASSLWRGPYEQYF. In nucleotides, the CDR3 is TGTGCCAGCAGTTTATGGAGGGGGCCCTACGAGCAGTACTTC. Together with reference TRBV28 and TRBJ2-7, the CDR3 gives the full variable domain: DVKVTQSSRYLVKRTGEKVFLECVQDMDHENMFWYRQDPGLGLRLIYFSYDVKMKEKGDIPEGYSVSREKKERFSLILESASTNQTSMYLCASSLWRGPYEQYFGPGTRLTVT.

This chain links TRBV28 with TRBJ2-7; no clear D gene. The CDR3 has 14 amino acids. Germline assignment: CDR1 MDHEN and CDR2 SYDVKM. V was clipped by 7 bases and J by 5 bases, with 18 bases between them. The CDR3 DNA reads as TGTGCCAGCACCGGACCCTCTAACGCCCACGAGCAGTACTTC. It is translated as CASTGPSNAHEQYF.

This chain links TRBV18 with TRBJ2-7; 7 nucleotides align to TRBD2. CDR1 KGHSH and CDR2 LQKENI come from the germline V gene. V lost 4 bases and J lost 5; bases outside the gene matches: 8. The CDR3 totals 14 residues. The chain's CDR3 is CASSLGEGYHEQYF. CDR3 DNA sequence: TGTGCCAGCTCACTTGGGGAGGGGTACCACGAGCAGTACTTC.

The gene calls are TRBV7-6 and TRBJ2-7; 7 bases are a match to TRBD1. Germline V gene data show CDR1 as SGHVS and CDR2 as FNYEAQ. Losses at the gene ends were 3 bases for V and 5 bases for J; bases not matched to a gene: 10. The CDR3 runs to 15 residues. In DNA form, the CDR3 reads TGTGCCAGCAGCTTTAGGGGACAGAGCAAGGACGAGCAGTACTTC. Its translation is CASSFRGQSKDEQYF.

This clone was detected a few times. J is TRBJ1-3 and V is TRBV21-1. TRBV21-1 is flagged as a pseudogene. The length of the CDR3 is 16 residues. The CDR3 sequence: CASSKDRSYSGNTIYF. In nucleotides, the CDR3 is TGTGCCAGCAGCAAAGATAGGAGTTACTCTGGAAACACCATATATTTT.

The gene calls are TRBV18 and TRBJ1-2, with TRBD1 matching 9 bases. Germline lookup yields CDR1 KGHSH and CDR2 LQKENI. The J segment lost 8 bases and the V segment lost 2 bases, leaving 6 bases of the junction unmatched. The CDR3 extends over 14 amino acids. CDR3 nucleotide sequence: TGTGCCAGCTCACCAGGACAGGGGAGGACAGGCTACACCTTC. Translation gives CASSPGQGRTGYTF.

The CDR3 reads CASSEVPYNEQFF. In DNA form, the CDR3 reads TGTGCCAGCAGCGAGGTCCCCTACAATGAGCAGTTCTTC. The chain employs TRBV9 and TRBJ2-1, with D unclear. CDR1 is SGDLS and CDR2 is YYNGEE in the germline V gene. This CDR3 has 13 residues. V was pared by 3 bases and J by 2 bases, with 6 bases between. Drawing the rest from reference TRBV9 and TRBJ2-1, the complete variable domain is DSGVTQTPKHLITATGQRVTLRCSPRSGDLSVYWYQQSLDQGLQFLIQYYNGEERAKGNILERFSAQQFPDLHSELNLSSLELGDSALYFCASSEVPYNEQFFGPGTRLTVL.

J is TRBJ2-1 and V is TRBV7-9; the D gene is possibly TRBD2 (6 bases). Germline V gene data show CDR1 as SEHNR and CDR2 as FQNEAQ (reference sequence). The V and J ends lost 7 bases and 2 bases respectively, with 18 bases between them. The CDR3 covers 16 residues. The CDR3 here is CASTNLLALTYNEQFF. In nucleotides, the CDR3 is TGTGCCAGCACAAACCTCCTAGCGCTGACCTACAATGAGCAGTTCTTC.

V gene TRBV7-9 combines with J gene TRBJ1-1, with 12 nucleotides matching TRBD1. The CDR3 length is 15 residues. Germline CDR1 and CDR2: SEHNR and FQNEAQ (reference sequence). V was clipped by 6 bases and J by 5 bases; unmatched bases: 7. The CDR3 bases are TGTGCCAGCAGAGCGGGACAGGGGGCGAGAACTGAAGCTTTCTTT. This translates into CASRAGQGARTEAFF.

The chain joins TRBV7-9 to TRBJ2-7; D is perhaps TRBD1 (5 bases). Germline V lookup: CDR1 SEHNR, CDR2 FQNEAQ (reference sequence). The length of the CDR3 is 15 residues. V was cut by 5 bases and J by 0 bases, with 14 bases left in between. In nucleotides, the CDR3 is TGTGCCAGCAGCCGTCCAGTAGGGGCCTCCTACGAGCAGTACTTC. Translating gives CASSRPVGASYEQYF. The full variable domain, in which reference TRBV7-9 and TRBJ2-7 provide the parts outside the CDR3, is DTGVSQNPRHKITKRGQNVTFRCDPISEHNRLYWYRQTLGQGPEFLTYFQNEAQLEKSRLLSDRFSAERPKGSFSTLEIQRTEQGDSAMYLCASSRPVGASYEQYFGPGTRLTVT.

V and J are TRBV5-4 and TRBJ1-4; 8 positions agree with TRBD1. V was clipped by 3 bases and J by 0 bases; unmatched bases: 7. Germline loops: CDR1 SGHNT, CDR2 YYREEE (reference sequence). The CDR3 runs 17 residues. CDR3 sequence reads: CASSWDRSLATNEKLFF. CDR3 DNA: TGTGCCAGCAGCTGGGACAGGAGCCTTGCAACTAATGAAAAACTGTTTTTT.

The chain is built from TRBV10-1 and TRBJ2-2; D is unclear. The ends were cut back, 11 bases at V and 1 base at J, with 17 bases in the middle. The V gene's germline CDR1 is WNHNN and CDR2 SYGVQD (reference sequence). This CDR3 has 15 residues. CDR3 amino acids: CAGSLRGENTGELFF. DNA of the CDR3: TGCGCCGGGTCGCTACGCGGTGAGAACACCGGGGAGCTGTTTTTT.

V is TRBV25-1 and J is TRBJ2-2; TRBD2 matches 7 bases. There are 12 residues in the CDR3. Germline-derived CDR1 and CDR2 are MGHDK and SYGVNS. With V trimmed by 8 bases and J by 6 bases, 3 bases remained unmatched. CDR3: CASGRGAGELFF. CDR3 in DNA: TGTGCCAGCGGCCGGGGGGCCGGGGAGCTGTTTTTT.

The chain recombines TRBV29-1 with TRBJ1-2; a possible D gene is TRBD1 (5 bases). Trimming pared 1 base from V and 7 bases from J, leaving 7 bases between. CDR3 length equals 11 residues. Germline V gives CDR1 SQVTM, CDR2 ANQGSEA. This chain's CDR3 is CSVEGGGGYTF. The CDR3 nucleotides are TGCAGCGTTGAAGGGGGGGGTGGCTACACCTTC.

The chain is built from TRBV10-3 and TRBJ2-3; D may be TRBD1 or TRBD2 (5 bases each). Germline CDR1 reads ENHRY; CDR2 reads SYGVKD. Trimming removed 6 bases at V and 3 bases at J, with 16 bases between. This CDR3 has 15 amino acids. The CDR3 sequence: CAISPRGPGTDTQYF. In nucleotides, the CDR3 is TGTGCCATCAGCCCTCGGGGCCCAGGAACAGATACGCAGTATTTT.

This clone is medium-sized within its sample. The rearrangement links TRBV6-4 to TRBJ1-6; D gene ambiguous. The germline V gene encodes CDR1 MRHNA and CDR2 SNTAGT. The CDR3 is 13 residues long. Trimming took 2 bases from V and 9 from J, leaving 8 bases between them. The CDR3 coding sequence is TGTGCCAGCAGTGACGGTACAGCTTCACCCCTCCACTTT. Amino acids: CASSDGTASPLHF.